These 23 T cell receptor beta chains came from one sample sequenced in a study of sequential checkpoint blockade in melanoma. Here immunoSEQ multiplex PCR was the method, and the copy in TCRdb shows in-frame clones only, minus some. The sample comprises 15,000 to 20,000 clones, approximately 69% of which are singletons, and approximately 19% rests with the top ten. Treatment described: randomized to nivolumab then ipilimumab (arm A) or the reverse (arm B). Material: CD8+ T cells sorted from blood (inferred from file names), obtained from a patient given nivolumab and ipilimumab in sequence. The receptors here all came from a human donor with melanoma.

The chain carries TRBV6-1 and TRBJ1-5, with TRBD1 identical over 9 bases. Looked up from germline, CDR1 is MNHNS and CDR2 is SASEGT. Unmatched junction bases numbered 5, after V lost 8 bases and J lost 0 bases. The CDR3 is 15 residues long. CDR3 bases: TGTGCCAGCGTGTGGACAGGGGATAGCAATCAGCCCCAGCATTTT. Translation: CASVWTGDSNQPQHF.

J is TRBJ2-2 and V is TRBV19; TRBD1 matches 10 bases. CDR1 is LNHDA and CDR2 is SQIVND in the germline V gene (reference sequence). The CDR3 has 19 amino acids. J was trimmed by 5 bases and V by 3 bases; bases with no gene match: 15. CDR3 nucleotides: TGTGCCAGTAGTATGGAAGGGACAGGGGCAATTCCGCGGACCGGGGAGCTGTTTTTT. This codes for CASSMEGTGAIPRTGELFF.

The V gene is TRBV5-8, the J gene TRBJ2-7; D may be TRBD1 (7 bases). Germline CDR1 reads SGHTS; CDR2 reads YDEGEE. V gave up 6 bases and J gave up 4 bases, with 17 bases separating them. CDR3 length: 14 amino acids. This chain's CDR3 is CASMRDSLAYEQYF. In DNA form, the CDR3 reads TGTGCCAGCATGCGGGACAGTTTAGCTTACGAGCAGTACTTC.

V usage is TRBV28 and J usage is TRBJ2-7; D is unclear. V was cut by 6 bases and J by 2 bases, with 5 bases left in between. CDR3 length: 11 residues. The V gene's germline CDR1 is MDHEN and CDR2 SYDVKM. CDR3 loop: CASRSAYEQYF. The CDR3 DNA is TGTGCCAGCAGGTCCGCCTACGAGCAGTACTTC.

This chain uses TRBV7-6 with TRBJ2-7; D call uncertain. The CDR3 runs 16 residues. V lost 3 bases, J lost 3 bases, and 18 bases lay in between. Germline CDR1 SGHVS, CDR2 FNYEAQ. The CDR3 loop is CASSFYPSPPNYEQYF. Written as DNA, the CDR3 is TGTGCCAGCAGCTTCTATCCTTCCCCCCCTAACTACGAGCAGTACTTC.

This clone showed up just once. At one end the junction does not follow the germline gene, possibly because of a read error. V is TRBV30 and J is TRBJ1-1; 7 nucleotides align to TRBD1. CDR3 length equals 11 residues. The germline gives CDR1 GTSNPN, CDR2 SVGIG (reference sequence). The CDR3 DNA reads TGTGCCTGGAGTGTACTGGGACAGACTGATTTT. The encoded protein is CAWSVLGQTDF.

The chain has TRBV11-3 and TRBJ2-1, with TRBD2 matching over 9 bases. CDR1 and CDR2 (germline): SGHNT, YENEEA. The junction had 9 bases not matched to a gene; V was cut back by 2 bases and J by 10 bases. This CDR3 has 15 amino acids. The CDR3 DNA reads as TGTGCCAGCAGCTTAAGGATAGCGGGAGTCGGGGAGCAGTTCTTC. This encodes CASSLRIAGVGEQFF.

This chain uses TRBV9 with TRBJ2-2; TRBD1 aligns across 8 bases. J was trimmed by 3 bases and V by 2 bases; bases with no gene match: 9. The CDR3 is made up of 17 amino acids. Germline V CDR1 and CDR2: SGDLS, YYNGEE. CDR3 nucleotide sequence: TGTGCCAGCAGCGTTTCCCCTGCGACAGGGGACACCGGGGAGCTGTTTTTT. This sequence encodes CASSVSPATGDTGELFF.

The rearrangement joins TRBV28 to TRBJ2-1; 9 positions agree with TRBD1. Germline values: CDR1 MDHEN, CDR2 SYDVKM. Trimming took 2 bases from V and 8 from J; bases not matched to a gene: 4. This CDR3 comprises 14 residues. The CDR3 is CASSLHRGLYEQFF. The DNA of the CDR3 is TGTGCCAGCAGTTTACACAGGGGGCTCTATGAGCAGTTCTTC. The whole variable domain, filled in from reference TRBV28 and TRBJ2-1, reads DVKVTQSSRYLVKRTGEKVFLECVQDMDHENMFWYRQDPGLGLRLIYFSYDVKMKEKGDIPEGYSVSREKKERFSLILESASTNQTSMYLCASSLHRGLYEQFFGPGTRLTVL.

The V call is TRBV11-2, the J call TRBJ2-3, with unresolved D. The V gene lost 4 bases and the J gene lost 0 bases, with 5 bases spanning the gap. CDR1 is SGHAT, CDR2 FQNNGV, per germline. The CDR3 runs 13 residues. The CDR3 spells CASSYTSTDTQYF. The CDR3 DNA is TGTGCCAGCAGCTACACAAGCACAGATACGCAGTATTTT.

The J gene is TRBJ2-7, the V gene TRBV19; unclear D gene. CDR1 LNHDA and CDR2 SQIVND come from the germline V gene (reference sequence). V dropped 2 bases and J dropped 3 bases, with 8 bases sitting between them. There are 13 residues in the CDR3. CDR3 protein: CASSIYAGYEQYF. CDR3 nucleotides: TGTGCCAGTAGTATATACGCAGGCTACGAGCAGTACTTC.

The chain employs TRBV4-1 and TRBJ2-7, with D possibly TRBD2 on 7 matching bases. CDR1 is MGHRA, CDR2 YSYEKL, per germline. Trimming took 6 bases from V and 5 from J, leaving 17 bases between them. The CDR3 totals 14 residues. CDR3 nucleotides: TGCGCCAGCAGGGGGGGGGCGTTACGGGACGAGCAGTACTTC. This sequence encodes CASRGGALRDEQYF.

The chain carries TRBV7-8 and TRBJ1-5, with D perhaps matching TRBD1 (5 bases). With 4 bases removed from V and 4 bases from J, the gap between germline ends came to 17 bases. This CDR3 is built from 16 residues. The germline gives CDR1 SGHVS, CDR2 FQNEAQ. Written as DNA, the CDR3 is TGTGCCAGCAGCTATGGGGGGGACTTGCGAAATCAGCCCCAGCATTTT. Translated: CASSYGGDLRNQPQHF. The entire variable domain, with the rest obtained from reference TRBV7-8 and TRBJ1-5, is as follows: GAGVSQSPRYKVAKRGQDVALRCDPISGHVSLFWYQQALGQGPEFLTYFQNEAQLDKSGLPSDRFFAERPEGSVSTLKIQRTQQEDSAVYLCASSYGGDLRNQPQHFGDGTRLSIL.

The V gene is TRBV21-1, the J gene TRBJ2-7; the table's D call, TRBD2, has no DNA check behind it. TRBV21-1 is assigned pseudogene status. This CDR3 has 16 amino acids. The CDR3 sequence: CASSKGRAARRYEQYF. CDR3 nucleotide sequence: TGTGCCAGCAGCAAAGGGAGGGCGGCGCGCAGGTACGAGCAGTACTTC.

This clone was picked up a small number of times. The chain couples TRBV5-1 to TRBJ1-1; D not resolved. The germline gives CDR1 SGHRS, CDR2 YFSETQ. The germline V and J ends were trimmed by 3 bases and 1 base, with 7 bases remaining between them. The length of the CDR3 is 13 residues. The CDR3 sequence: CASSWGGNTEAFF. The CDR3 DNA is TGCGCCAGCAGCTGGGGAGGGAACACTGAAGCTTTCTTT.

V usage is TRBV7-9 and J usage is TRBJ2-7, with 9 bases lining up with TRBD2. After removal of 2 bases from V and 7 bases from J, the junction contained 9 bases not matched to a gene. CDR3 length equals 15 residues. Germline values: CDR1 SEHNR, CDR2 FQNEAQ (reference sequence). The DNA of the CDR3 is TGTGCCAGCAGCTTAAGGCTAGCGGGATTTAGAGAGCAGTACTTC. Translation: CASSLRLAGFREQYF.

This clone has a single count. The V and J genes are TRBV2 and TRBJ2-5; 9 bases are shared with TRBD2. The CDR3 consists of 15 residues. From germline, CDR1 is SNHLY and CDR2 FYNNEI. The ends lost 0 bases at V and 6 bases at J; junction bases unmatched: 5. CDR3: CASSEAGGLAQTQYF. In DNA, the CDR3 is TGTGCCAGCAGTGAAGCGGGGGGACTAGCACAGACCCAGTACTTC.

V gene TRBV7-8 combines with J gene TRBJ2-1; tentative D call: TRBD1 (5 bases). This CDR3 is built from 15 residues. Deletions cut 2 bases from V and 8 bases from J, with 16 bases between. Germline assignment: CDR1 SGHVS and CDR2 FQNEAQ. The CDR3 loop reads CASSLSDSPEHEQFF. The CDR3, as DNA: TGTGCCAGCAGCTTAAGTGACAGCCCGGAGCATGAGCAGTTCTTC.

By share of the sample, this clone is medium-sized (0.01 to 0.1%). The CDR3 DNA follows: TGTGCCAGCAGTGATACGGGGACAGGTTCTCGGGAGCAGTACTTC. It encodes CASSDTGTGSREQYF. The gene calls are TRBV2 and TRBJ2-7, with 8 nucleotides matching TRBD1. Germline values: CDR1 SNHLY, CDR2 FYNNEI. The CDR3 loop spans 15 amino acids. V lost 3 bases, J lost 7 bases, and 11 bases stayed unmatched.

The rearrangement uses TRBV30 and TRBJ2-7; D might be TRBD1 (6 bases). Germline CDR1 is GTSNPN and CDR2 is SVGIG (reference sequence). The CDR3 runs to 13 residues. V lost 2 bases and J 4 bases, leaving 12 bases between the germline ends. CDR3 protein: CAWSPGQIYEQYF. The CDR3, as DNA: TGTGCCTGGAGTCCGGGACAAATATACGAGCAGTACTTC.

V is TRBV30 and J is TRBJ2-2; 13 bases fit TRBD2. This CDR3 contains 17 residues. The germline gives CDR1 GTSNPN, CDR2 SVGIG (reference sequence). Losses at the gene ends were 5 bases for V and 0 bases for J; bases not matched to a gene: 6. The CDR3 nucleotides are TGTGCCTGGGAGGGACTAGCGGGGTTCGCGAACACCGGGGAGCTGTTTTTT. Residues: CAWEGLAGFANTGELFF.

This chain uses TRBV30 with TRBJ2-5, with 8 bases fitting TRBD2. The junction had 6 bases not matched to a gene; V was cut back by 5 bases and J by 1 base. Germline V gene lookup returns CDR1 GTSNPN and CDR2 SVGIG (reference sequence). The CDR3 has 14 amino acids. The CDR3, as DNA: TGTGCCTGGCAGGCGGGGGGACTCCAAGAGACCCAGTACTTC. Translating gives CAWQAGGLQETQYF.

This clone was detected only a few times. CDR3 loop: CASSESYGEGQPQHF. The DNA of the CDR3 is TGTGCCAGCAGTGAGTCGTACGGGGAGGGCCAGCCCCAGCATTTT. The chain has TRBV6-4 and TRBJ1-5; D gene uncertain. There are 15 residues in the CDR3. Trimming shortened V by 3 bases and J by 7 bases, and 16 bases separated the two germline ends. The germline V gene has CDR1 MRHNA and CDR2 SNTAGT.